The T cell receptor beta chain described here comes from a study of cytomegalovirus exposure and HLA in healthy donors. Study-wide findings and caveats: Rare sequences made up most TCRs, while some public TCRs were found in many donors. Immune exposure was documented only through CMV serostatus. An ancestry cluster, one associated with Asian ancestry, reportedly showed fewer N-insertions than the roughly 670-donor mean in a later analysis. High sensitivity and specificity were reportedly achieved when the classifier diagnosed cytomegalovirus status.

Notes on this clone: Its specificity is not known.

Trimming shortened V by 6 bases and J by 5 bases, and 20 bases separated the two germline ends. The CDR3 loop spans 16 amino acids. From germline, CDR1 is MNHEY and CDR2 SMNVEV (reference sequence). Use of 60 Vbeta and 13 Jbeta primers characterized the PCR. Profiled with immunoSEQ multiplex PCR; TCRdb holds only in-frame clones, not every one. The data show about 180,000 clones, with 80% seen just once and under 2% held by the top ten. The chain links TRBV27 to TRBJ2-1; TRBD1 might be the D (6 bases). Sequencing used PBMCs. This clonotype was obtained from a woman in her thirties in good health and CMV-seronegative. The CDR3 protein is CASSEEQGFLDNEQFF. The CDR3 nucleotides are TGTGCCAGCAGCGAAGAACAGGGTTTCTTGGACAATGAGCAGTTCTTC.